Listed below are T cell receptor beta chains from one sample, sequenced in a study of blood T cell repertoires in COVID-19. The protocol was immunoSEQ multiplex PCR, while the TCRdb copy is restricted to in-frame clones and leaves out a portion. The table lists about 130,000 clones, about 88% of them singletons. The sequenced sample was peripheral blood. The receptors were gathered from a woman aged 80 or over with acute or convalescent COVID-19. The CDR3 runs from the conserved cysteine through the conserved F or W. The D gene is left open where the match is weak. For some rows the clone size is stated as once, few or many, or as a class when expanded; others skip it.

CDR3 protein: CASSFAGRGFLGYTF
CDR3 DNA: TGTGCCAGCAGCTTCGCGGGACGGGGATTTTTGGGCTACACCTTC
J gene: TRBJ1-2
D gene: NA
V gene: TRBV7-2
clone size: NA

CDR3 protein: CASSSPRGLNYGYTF
CDR3 DNA: TGTGCCAGCAGCTCACCCAGGGGGCTGAACTATGGCTACACCTTC
J gene: TRBJ1-2
D gene: TRBD1
V gene: TRBV7-9
clone size: NA

CDR3 protein: CASSHGGASSGNTIYF
CDR3 DNA: TGTGCCAGCAGCCACGGGGGGGCCTCCTCTGGAAACACCATATATTTT
J gene: TRBJ1-3
D gene: NA
V gene: TRBV3-1/TRBV3-2
clone size: NA

CDR3 protein: CAISRQDYGYTF
CDR3 DNA: TGTGCCATCAGTAGACAGGACTATGGCTACACCTTC
J gene: TRBJ1-2
D gene: NA
V gene: TRBV10-3
clone size: NA

CDR3 protein: CASTRLGGGHNEQFF
CDR3 DNA: TGTGCCAGCACCCGTTTGGGGGGAGGTCACAATGAGCAGTTCTTC
J gene: TRBJ2-1
D gene: NA
V gene: TRBV6-5
clone size: NA

CDR3 protein: CASSQEVNSGVSTDTQYF
CDR3 DNA: TGTGCCAGCAGCCAAGAGGTTAATAGCGGGGTTAGCACAGATACGCAGTATTTT
J gene: TRBJ2-3
D gene: TRBD2
V gene: TRBV4-2
clone size: NA

CDR3 protein: CASSQVAGGPGETQYF
CDR3 DNA: TGTGCCAGCAGCCAAGTAGCGGGAGGGCCCGGAGAGACCCAGTACTTC
J gene: TRBJ2-5
D gene: TRBD2
V gene: TRBV3-1/TRBV3-2
clone size: NA

CDR3 protein: CASTRRGASLSPLHF
CDR3 DNA: TGTGCCAGCACCCGACGGGGGGCTAGCTTGTCACCCCTCCACTTT
J gene: TRBJ1-6
D gene: NA
V gene: TRBV6-5
clone size: NA

CDR3 protein: CASSSGSNSPLHF
CDR3 DNA: TGTGCCAGCTCGTCCGGGTCTAATTCACCCCTCCACTTT
J gene: TRBJ1-6
D gene: NA
V gene: TRBV28
clone size: few

CDR3 protein: CASSPRRQGINYGYTF
CDR3 DNA: TGTGCCAGCAGCCCAAGGCGCCAGGGCATTAACTATGGCTACACCTTC
J gene: TRBJ1-2
D gene: NA
V gene: TRBV11-2
clone size: NA

CDR3 protein: CASSEATGSGANVLTF
CDR3 DNA: TGTGCCAGCAGTGAGGCCACAGGTTCCGGGGCCAACGTCCTGACTTTC
J gene: TRBJ2-6
D gene: NA
V gene: TRBV6-1
clone size: NA

CDR3 protein: CASSEKQGQLYEQYF
CDR3 DNA: TGTGCCAGCAGCGAGAAACAAGGACAGTTATACGAGCAGTACTTC
J gene: TRBJ2-7
D gene: NA
V gene: TRBV9
clone size: NA